This TCR beta chain appears in the sequencing data of a study of OX40 agonist ivuxolimab in advanced cancers. Background on the study: Allowance was made for prior anti-PD-1, anti-PD-L1 or anti-CTLA-4 therapy, and roughly 39% had some. Study-level points and caveats: On average, CD8+ T cells showed a greater number of expanded clones than CD4+.

This clone was counted between two and nine times. The antigen remains unidentified. Profiled with immunoSEQ multiplex PCR; TCRdb holds only in-frame clones, not every one. The sample holds 45,000 to 75,000 clones, 70% to 85% seen once. This CDR3 has 15 residues. Germline loops: CDR1 GTSNPN, CDR2 SVGIG (reference sequence). With 4 bases clipped from V and 0 bases from J, the junction kept 5 bases outside the gene matches. The TCR was taken from an adult with an advanced solid tumor such as melanoma, head and neck, liver or kidney cancer. The chain carries TRBV30 and TRBJ2-2, with 7 bases fitting TRBD2. The source was CD4+ or CD8+ T cells sorted from blood, collected in a trial of the OX40 agonist ivuxolimab. Written as DNA, the CDR3 is TGTGCCTGGAAAGCGGGACTTACGAACACCGGGGAGCTGTTTTTT. This translates into CAWKAGLTNTGELFF.